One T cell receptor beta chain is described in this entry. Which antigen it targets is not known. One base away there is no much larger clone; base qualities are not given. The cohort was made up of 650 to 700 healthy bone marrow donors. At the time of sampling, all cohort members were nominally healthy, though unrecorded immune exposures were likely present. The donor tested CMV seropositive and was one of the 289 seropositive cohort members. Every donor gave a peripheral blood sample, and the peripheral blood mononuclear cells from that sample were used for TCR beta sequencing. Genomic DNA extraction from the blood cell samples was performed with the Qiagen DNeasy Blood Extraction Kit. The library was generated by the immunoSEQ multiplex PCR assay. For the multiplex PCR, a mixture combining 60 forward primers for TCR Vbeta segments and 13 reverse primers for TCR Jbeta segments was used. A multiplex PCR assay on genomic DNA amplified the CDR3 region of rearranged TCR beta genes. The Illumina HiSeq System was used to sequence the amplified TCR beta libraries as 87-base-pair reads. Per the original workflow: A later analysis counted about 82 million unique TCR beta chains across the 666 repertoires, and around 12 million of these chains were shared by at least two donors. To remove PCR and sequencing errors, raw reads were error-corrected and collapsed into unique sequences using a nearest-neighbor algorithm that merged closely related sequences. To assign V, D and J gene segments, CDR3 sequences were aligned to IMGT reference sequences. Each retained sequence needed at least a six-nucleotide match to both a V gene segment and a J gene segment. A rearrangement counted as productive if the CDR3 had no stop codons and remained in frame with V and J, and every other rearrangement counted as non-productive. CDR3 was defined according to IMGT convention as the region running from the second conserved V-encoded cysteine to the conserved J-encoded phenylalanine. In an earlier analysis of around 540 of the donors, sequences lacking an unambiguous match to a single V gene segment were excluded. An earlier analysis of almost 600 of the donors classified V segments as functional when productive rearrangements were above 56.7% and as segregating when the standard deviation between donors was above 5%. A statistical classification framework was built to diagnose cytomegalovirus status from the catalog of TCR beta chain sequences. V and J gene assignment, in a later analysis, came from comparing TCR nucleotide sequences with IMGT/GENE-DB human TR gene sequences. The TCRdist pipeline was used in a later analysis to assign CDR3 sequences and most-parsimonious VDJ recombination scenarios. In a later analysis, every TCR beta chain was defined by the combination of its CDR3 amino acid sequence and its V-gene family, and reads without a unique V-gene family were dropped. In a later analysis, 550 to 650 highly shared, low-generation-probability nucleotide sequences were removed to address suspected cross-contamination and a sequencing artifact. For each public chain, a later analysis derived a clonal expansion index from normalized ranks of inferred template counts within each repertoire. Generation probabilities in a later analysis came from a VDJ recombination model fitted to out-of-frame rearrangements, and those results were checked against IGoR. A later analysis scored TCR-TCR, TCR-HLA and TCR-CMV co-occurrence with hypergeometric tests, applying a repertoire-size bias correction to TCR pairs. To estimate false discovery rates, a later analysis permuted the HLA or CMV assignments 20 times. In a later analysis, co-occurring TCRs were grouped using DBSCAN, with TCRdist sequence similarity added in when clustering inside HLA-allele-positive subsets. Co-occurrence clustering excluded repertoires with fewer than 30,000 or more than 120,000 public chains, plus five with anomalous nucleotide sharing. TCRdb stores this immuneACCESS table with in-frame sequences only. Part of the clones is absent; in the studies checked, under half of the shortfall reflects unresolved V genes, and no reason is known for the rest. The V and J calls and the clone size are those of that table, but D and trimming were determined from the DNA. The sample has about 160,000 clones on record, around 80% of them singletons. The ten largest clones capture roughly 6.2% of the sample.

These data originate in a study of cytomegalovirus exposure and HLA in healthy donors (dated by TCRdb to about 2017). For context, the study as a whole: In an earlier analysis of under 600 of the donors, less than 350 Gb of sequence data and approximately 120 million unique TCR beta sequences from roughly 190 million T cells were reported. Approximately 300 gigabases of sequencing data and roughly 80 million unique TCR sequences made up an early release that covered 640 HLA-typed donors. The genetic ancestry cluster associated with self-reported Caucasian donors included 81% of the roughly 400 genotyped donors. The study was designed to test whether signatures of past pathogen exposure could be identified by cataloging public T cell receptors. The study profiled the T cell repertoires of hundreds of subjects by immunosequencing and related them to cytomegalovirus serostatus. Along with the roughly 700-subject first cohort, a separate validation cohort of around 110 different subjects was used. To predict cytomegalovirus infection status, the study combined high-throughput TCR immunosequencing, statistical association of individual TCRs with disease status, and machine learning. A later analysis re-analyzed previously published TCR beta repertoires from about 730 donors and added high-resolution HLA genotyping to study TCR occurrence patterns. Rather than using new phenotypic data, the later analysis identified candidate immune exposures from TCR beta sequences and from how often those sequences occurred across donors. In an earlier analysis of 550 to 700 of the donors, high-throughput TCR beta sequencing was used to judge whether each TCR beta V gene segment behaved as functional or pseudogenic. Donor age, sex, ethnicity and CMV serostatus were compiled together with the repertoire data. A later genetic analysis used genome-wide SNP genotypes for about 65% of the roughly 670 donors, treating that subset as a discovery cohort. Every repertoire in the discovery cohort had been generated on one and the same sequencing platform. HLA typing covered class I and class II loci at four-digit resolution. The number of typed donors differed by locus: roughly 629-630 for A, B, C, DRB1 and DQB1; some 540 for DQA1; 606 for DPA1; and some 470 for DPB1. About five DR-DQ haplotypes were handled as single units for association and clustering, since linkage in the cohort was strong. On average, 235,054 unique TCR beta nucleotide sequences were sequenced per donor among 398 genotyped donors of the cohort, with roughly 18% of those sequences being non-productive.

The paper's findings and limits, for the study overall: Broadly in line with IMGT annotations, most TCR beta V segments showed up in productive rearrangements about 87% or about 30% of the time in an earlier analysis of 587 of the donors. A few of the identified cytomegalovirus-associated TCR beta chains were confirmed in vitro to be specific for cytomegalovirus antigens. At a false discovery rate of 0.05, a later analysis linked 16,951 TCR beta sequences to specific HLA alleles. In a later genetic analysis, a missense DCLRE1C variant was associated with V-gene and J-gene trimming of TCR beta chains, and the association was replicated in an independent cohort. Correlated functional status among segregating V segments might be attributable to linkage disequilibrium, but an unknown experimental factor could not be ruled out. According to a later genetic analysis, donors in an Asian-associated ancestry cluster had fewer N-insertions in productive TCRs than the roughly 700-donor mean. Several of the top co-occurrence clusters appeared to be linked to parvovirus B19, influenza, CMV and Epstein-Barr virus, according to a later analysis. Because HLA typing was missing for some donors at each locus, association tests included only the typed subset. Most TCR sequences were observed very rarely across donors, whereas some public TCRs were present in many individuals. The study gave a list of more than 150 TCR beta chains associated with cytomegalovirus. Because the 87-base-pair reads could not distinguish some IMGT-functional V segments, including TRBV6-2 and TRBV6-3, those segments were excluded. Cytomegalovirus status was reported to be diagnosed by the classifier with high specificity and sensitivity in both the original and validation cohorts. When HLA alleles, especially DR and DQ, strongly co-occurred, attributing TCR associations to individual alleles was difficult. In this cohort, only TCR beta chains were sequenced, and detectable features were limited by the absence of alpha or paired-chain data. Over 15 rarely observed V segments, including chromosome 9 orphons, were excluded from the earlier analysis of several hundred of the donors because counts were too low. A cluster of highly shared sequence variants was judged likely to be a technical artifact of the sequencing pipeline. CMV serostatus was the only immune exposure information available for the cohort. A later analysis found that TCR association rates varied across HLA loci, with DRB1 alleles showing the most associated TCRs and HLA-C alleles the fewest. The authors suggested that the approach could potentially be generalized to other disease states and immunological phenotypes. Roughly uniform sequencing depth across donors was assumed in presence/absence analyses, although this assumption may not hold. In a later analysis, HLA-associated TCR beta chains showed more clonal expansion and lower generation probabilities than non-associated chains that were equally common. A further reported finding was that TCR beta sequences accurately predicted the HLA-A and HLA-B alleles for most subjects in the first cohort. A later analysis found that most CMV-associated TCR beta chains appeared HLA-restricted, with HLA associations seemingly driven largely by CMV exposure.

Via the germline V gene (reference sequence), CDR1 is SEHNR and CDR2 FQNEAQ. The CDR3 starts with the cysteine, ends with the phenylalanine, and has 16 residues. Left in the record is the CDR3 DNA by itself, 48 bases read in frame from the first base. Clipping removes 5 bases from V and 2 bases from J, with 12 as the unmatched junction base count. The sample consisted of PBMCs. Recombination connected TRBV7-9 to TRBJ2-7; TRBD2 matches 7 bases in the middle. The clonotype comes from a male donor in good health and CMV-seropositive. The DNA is TGTGCCAGCAGCCGGGACTCTCAGCGGGGAACCTACGAGCAGTACTTC. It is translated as CASSRDSQRGTYEQYF.